This TCR beta chain derives from a study of identical twins. Whole-study findings and limits: Conclusions leaned on cross-sectional statistical analysis and did not track the same donors over time.

CDR1 SNHLY and CDR2 FYNNEI come from the germline V gene. CDR3 size: 13 residues. The ends were cut back, 8 bases at V and 5 bases at J, with 16 bases in the middle. Only healthy Caucasians were enrolled as donors. Of note for this clonotype: The target antigen is unknown.

TCRdb called the 5' RACE reads again in MiXCR, with one record for every CDR3 protein. Among hundreds of thousands of distinct CDR3 sequences listed, approximately 18% were seen once. The same specimen was also included in a second study, on T cells expressing NK-cell markers. From that paper: It was from sorted CD3+CD56+NKG2C+, CD3+CD56+NKG2C- and CD3+CD56-NKG2C+ T cells that TCR beta repertoires came. Seven donors tested HCMV-seropositive and one tested seronegative among the eight sequenced.

The material sequenced was PBMCs. The rearrangement joins TRBV2 to TRBJ2-7; D not resolved. The source is a young woman in good health. Here the CDR3 reads CASWKALGDEQYF. The DNA for the CDR3 is TGTGCCAGCTGGAAGGCCCTTGGGGACGAGCAGTACTTC.